These T cell receptor beta chains were read from a single sample in a study of blood T cell repertoires in COVID-19. This table comes from immunoSEQ multiplex PCR, and its TCRdb copy is limited to in-frame clones, with some not included. The data show tens of thousands of clones, with about 91% seen just once and 4.5% to 5% held by the top ten. The material sequenced was peripheral blood. The receptors shown here come from a man in his sixties with acute or convalescent COVID-19. The CDR3 runs from the conserved cysteine through the conserved F or W. The D gene is left open where the match is weak. A row's size may be missing; if present it is once, few, many or a size class.

TRBV6-1	NA	TRBJ1-6	NA	CASSEALLTTSPLHF	TGTGCCAGCAGTGAAGCTCTGTTGACTACTTCACCCCTCCACTTT
TRBV14	NA	TRBJ1-1	NA	CASSQEINTEAFF	TGTGCCAGCAGCCAAGAAATAAACACTGAAGCTTTCTTT
TRBV27	NA	TRBJ2-7	NA	CASSFIGGSYEQYF	TGTGCCAGCAGTTTCATAGGGGGCTCCTACGAGCAGTACTTC
TRBV9	once	TRBJ2-1	TRBD1	CASSPFRTGASYNEQFF	TGTGCCAGCAGCCCTTTTCGAACAGGGGCCTCCTACAATGAGCAGTTCTTC
TRBV7-9	NA	TRBJ1-3	NA	CASSLPGTGNTIYF	TGTGCCAGCAGCCTCCCAGGGACTGGAAACACCATATATTTT
TRBV18	NA	TRBJ1-1	NA	CASSSDTNTEAFF	TGTGCCAGCTCATCGGACACTAACACTGAAGCTTTCTTT
TRBV27	NA	TRBJ2-7	TRBD1	CASGDRGVSDEQYF	TGTGCCAGCGGAGACAGGGGAGTAAGCGACGAGCAGTACTTC
TRBV12-5	NA	TRBJ2-5	TRBD2	CASGPGLATSETQYF	TGTGCTAGTGGGCCGGGACTAGCGACTTCAGAGACCCAGTACTTC
TRBV12-3/TRBV12-4	NA	TRBJ1-2	TRBD1	CASSRDSGEYTF	TGTGCCAGCAGTCGGGACAGTGGAGAATACACCTTC
TRBV29-1	NA	TRBJ2-7	TRBD1	CSVEGDRVHEQYF	TGCAGCGTTGAAGGGGACAGGGTCCACGAGCAGTACTTC
TRBV7-7	NA	TRBJ2-2	NA	CASSLVRNTGELFF	TGTGCCAGCAGCTTAGTGCGGAACACCGGGGAGCTGTTTTTT
TRBV5-6	NA	TRBJ1-2	NA	CASSPDRSNYGYTF	TGTGCCAGCAGCCCCGACAGGTCTAACTATGGCTACACCTTC
TRBV2	NA	TRBJ1-6	NA	CASRGDNSPLHF	TGTGCCAGCCGGGGGGATAATTCACCCCTCCACTTT
TRBV5-8	few	TRBJ2-7	NA	CASSLAGHPYEQYF	TGTGCCAGCAGCTTGGCCGGACATCCCTACGAGCAGTACTTC
TRBV29-1	NA	TRBJ1-2	TRBD1	CSVADGRQGNYGYTF	TGCAGCGTTGCTGACGGGCGACAGGGCAACTATGGCTACACCTTC
TRBV3-1/TRBV3-2	NA	TRBJ2-1	NA	CASSQGGNTGHNEQFF	TGTGCCAGCAGCCAAGGCGGGAATACCGGACACAATGAGCAGTTCTTC
TRBV5-1	NA	TRBJ2-3	TRBD2	CASSFREGGTDTQYF	TGCGCCAGCAGCTTTAGGGAGGGAGGTACAGATACGCAGTATTTT
TRBV15	NA	TRBJ2-1	NA	CATSRGGSTYNEQFF	TGTGCCACCAGCAGAGGAGGTAGTACCTACAATGAGCAGTTCTTC
TRBV11-2	NA	TRBJ2-5	NA	CASSLAAGDQETQYF	TGTGCCAGCAGCTTAGCCGCAGGGGACCAAGAGACCCAGTACTTC
TRBV5-1	NA	TRBJ2-5	NA	CASGKDSRRQETQYF	TGCGCCAGCGGGAAGGACAGCCGGCGCCAAGAGACCCAGTACTTC
TRBV20-1	NA	TRBJ2-1	NA	CSANQLERQFF	TGCAGTGCCAATCAACTAGAACGGCAGTTCTTC
TRBV7-8	NA	TRBJ1-6	NA	CASSPARDRPSPLHF	TGTGCCAGCAGCCCCGCCCGAGACAGGCCTTCACCCCTCCACTTT
TRBV5-1	NA	TRBJ2-1	TRBD1	CASSTQGAYNEQFF	TGCGCCAGCAGCACTCAGGGGGCCTACAATGAGCAGTTCTTC
TRBV19	NA	TRBJ1-6	NA	CASAMISSYNSPLHF	TGTGCCAGTGCTATGATAAGCTCCTATAATTCACCCCTCCACTTT
TRBV9	NA	TRBJ2-7	NA	CASSVDNYEQYF	TGTGCCAGCAGCGTTGACAACTACGAGCAGTACTTC
TRBV29-1	NA	TRBJ1-5	NA	CSVGVRSNQPQHF	TGCAGCGTTGGAGTGAGGAGCAATCAGCCCCAGCATTTT
TRBV5-1	NA	TRBJ2-7	NA	CASSQEGPKYEQYF	TGCGCCAGCAGCCAGGAGGGGCCGAAATACGAGCAGTACTTC